This T cell receptor beta chain was captured in a study of cytomegalovirus exposure and HLA in healthy donors. This CDR3 is built from 15 residues. CDR1 and CDR2 (germline): GTSNPN, SVGIG (reference sequence). Trimming removed 2 bases from V and 2 bases from J, with 10 bases in between. Study conclusions and caveats: What was likely a sequencing artifact was a cluster of highly shared sequence variants. Evidence from a later analysis indicated that most CMV-associated TCR beta chains looked HLA-restricted. Specific recognition of CMV antigens was confirmed in vitro for three chains (all CMV-associated).

As regards this clone: The antigen is not known.

PCR used 60 Vbeta primers and 13 Jbeta primers. Here immunoSEQ multiplex PCR was the method, and the copy in TCRdb shows in-frame clones only, minus some. Its table lists tens of thousands of clones. The sequenced sample consisted of PBMCs. This TCR derives from a woman in her late teens or twenties in good health and CMV-seronegative. This chain joins TRBV30 and TRBJ1-6; TRBD1 is a possible D gene (5 bases). The CDR3 here is CAWSPGTAYNSPLHF. DNA of the CDR3: TGTGCCTGGAGTCCGGGGACTGCCTATAATTCACCCCTCCACTTT.